The 21 T cell receptor beta chains in this list originate from one sample, sequenced in a study of blood T cell repertoires in COVID-19. Measured with immunoSEQ multiplex PCR; TCRdb has only the in-frame clones, and not every one. The table has approximately 90,000 clones, about 83% seen once. The specimen was peripheral blood. These TCRs come from a man in his 70s with COVID-19, enrolled during active disease.

The chain recombines TRBV18 with TRBJ2-5; the D gene is possibly TRBD1 (6 bases). This CDR3 region has 15 residues. CDR1 and CDR2 (germline): KGHSH, LQKENI. V was shortened by 6 bases and J by 3 bases, with 17 bases between the two germline ends. The CDR3 spells CASSHLGASKETQYF. CDR3 nucleotide sequence: TGTGCCAGCTCGCACTTGGGGGCGTCAAAAGAGACCCAGTACTTC. Using reference TRBV18 and TRBJ2-5 for the parts outside the CDR3, the full variable domain is NAGVMQNPRHLVRRRGQEARLRCSPMKGHSHVYWYRQLPEEGLKFMVYLQKENIIDESGMPKERFSAEFPKEGPSILRIQQVVRGDSAAYFCASSHLGASKETQYFGPGTRLLVL.

V gene TRBV7-9 combines with J gene TRBJ1-1; TRBD1 is a possible D gene (5 bases). The length of the CDR3 is 13 residues. The V gene's germline CDR1 is SEHNR and CDR2 FQNEAQ (reference sequence). Trimming stripped 3 bases from V and 6 bases from J, with 11 bases between. In DNA, the CDR3 is TGTGCCAGCAGCTTGCAGCAGGGCGCTGAAGCTTTCTTT. This translates into CASSLQQGAEAFF.

In DNA, the CDR3 is TGTGCCAGCCAGGGGGCCTCTGAAGCTTTCTTT. It translates to CASQGASEAFF. The chain joins TRBV12-3 or TRBV12-4 to TRBJ1-1, with TRBD1 identical over 8 bases. V shed 8 bases and J 6 bases; nucleotides not matched to a gene: 2. The CDR3 has 11 residues.

V and J are TRBV3-1 (or the pseudogene TRBV3-2) and TRBJ1-6; the D is unclear. The CDR3 is made up of 13 amino acids. V was pared by 8 bases and J by 6 bases, with 11 bases between. Germline assignment: CDR1 LGHDT and CDR2 YNNKEL (reference sequence). CDR3 nucleotides: TGTGCCAGCTCAGGACTGAGTAATTCACCCCTCCACTTT. Translated: CASSGLSNSPLHF.

This rearrangement joins TRBV3-1 (or the pseudogene TRBV3-2) to TRBJ2-2; 7 bases fit TRBD1. This CDR3 is 18 amino acids long. In germline, CDR1 is LGHDT, CDR2 YNNKEL (reference sequence). V dropped 2 bases and J dropped 2; count of bases not matched to a gene: 11. CDR3 sequence (DNA): TGTGCCAGCAGCCAACAGGCACCGGGACAGCAAAACACCGGGGAGCTGTTTTTT. Translated, it gives CASSQQAPGQQNTGELFF.

The chain has TRBV18 and TRBJ2-7; D is perhaps TRBD2 (7 bases). The CDR3 consists of 15 residues. The germline gives CDR1 KGHSH, CDR2 LQKENI. V was shortened by 0 bases and J by 5 bases, with 14 bases between the two germline ends. CDR3 sequence: CASSPPAGEGNEQYF. CDR3 DNA: TGTGCCAGCTCACCACCAGCAGGGGAGGGCAACGAGCAGTACTTC. Drawing the rest from reference TRBV18 and TRBJ2-7, the complete variable domain is NAGVMQNPRHLVRRRGQEARLRCSPMKGHSHVYWYRQLPEEGLKFMVYLQKENIIDESGMPKERFSAEFPKEGPSILRIQQVVRGDSAAYFCASSPPAGEGNEQYFGPGTRLTVT.

The chain carries TRBV7-8 and TRBJ1-1; 8 bases are shared with TRBD1. V lost 5 bases and J lost 5; bases outside the gene matches: 7. Per germline, CDR1 SGHVS and CDR2 FQNEAQ. The CDR3 covers 14 residues. Here the CDR3 reads CASSQDRAGTEAFF. The CDR3, as DNA: TGTGCCAGCAGCCAGGACAGGGCGGGGACTGAAGCTTTCTTT.

The V gene is TRBV5-1, the J gene TRBJ2-1; TRBD2 is a possible D gene (5 bases). CDR3 length: 15 residues. The V end was cut by 0 bases, the J end by 8 bases, with 15 bases between. Per the germline V gene, CDR1 is SGHRS and CDR2 is YFSETQ. CDR3 nucleotide sequence: TGCGCCAGCAGCTTGGAGGCGGGCCAAGGCCATGAGCAGTTCTTC. It yields the protein CASSLEAGQGHEQFF.

This chain uses TRBV7-2 with TRBJ1-3; no clear D gene. The CDR3 covers 15 residues. Trimming cost V 0 bases and J 2 bases, with 8 bases left between them. The germline gives CDR1 SGHTA, CDR2 FQGNSA. CDR3: CASSLAAVAGNTIYF. CDR3 DNA sequence: TGTGCCAGCAGCTTAGCGGCCGTGGCTGGAAACACCATATATTTT.

This chain links TRBV19 with TRBJ1-2, with 8 bases identical to TRBD1. CDR1 and CDR2 from the germline V gene are LNHDA and SQIVND (reference sequence). V trimming: 6 bases; J trimming: 3 bases; junction bases outside the gene matches: 6. The CDR3 consists of 14 residues. Here the CDR3 reads CASRETGEDYGYTF. CDR3 nucleotide sequence: TGTGCCAGTAGGGAGACAGGGGAGGACTATGGCTACACCTTC.

The J gene is TRBJ2-1, the V gene TRBV3-1 (or the pseudogene TRBV3-2); 9 bases line up with TRBD2. The CDR3 covers 16 residues. V shed 3 bases, J shed 4 bases, and the junction held 7 bases outside the gene matches. Germline V CDR1 and CDR2: LGHDT, YNNKEL (reference sequence). The CDR3 sequence is CASSQSPSGVYNEQFF. The CDR3 bases are TGTGCCAGCAGCCAGAGCCCTAGCGGGGTATACAATGAGCAGTTCTTC.

The chain carries TRBV6-5 and TRBJ2-3, with D hard to call. Per germline, CDR1 MNHEY and CDR2 SVGAGI. The V end was cut by 6 bases, the J end by 4 bases, with 11 bases between. This CDR3 is 13 amino acids long. CDR3 sequence (DNA): TGTGCCAGCAGCTGGGCGAAGGCAGATACGCAGTATTTT. It specifies CASSWAKADTQYF.

There are a few counts of this clone. The chain joins TRBV7-2 to TRBJ2-7; TRBD1 matches 9 bases. V lost 6 bases and J lost 0; bases outside the gene matches: 6. From germline, CDR1 is SGHTA and CDR2 FQGNSA. This CDR3 spans 15 amino acids. The CDR3 region is CASSRQGDPSYEQYF. CDR3 nucleotides: TGTGCCAGCAGTCGACAGGGGGACCCCTCCTACGAGCAGTACTTC.

The genes are TRBV6-8 and TRBJ1-1; 9 nucleotides match TRBD1. J lost 8 bases, V lost 6 bases, and 28 bases had no gene match. CDR3 size: 20 residues. Germline assignment: CDR1 MNHGY and CDR2 SAAAGT. CDR3 region: CASSLTGGSPLTIPRKEAFF. CDR3 coding DNA: TGTGCCAGCAGCCTTACAGGGGGCAGCCCACTGACCATTCCCCGCAAGGAAGCTTTCTTT.

The V gene is TRBV7-9, the J gene TRBJ1-3, with TRBD1 matching 7 bases. CDR1 SEHNR and CDR2 FQNEAQ come from the germline V gene (reference sequence). V lost 5 bases and J lost 6; bases outside the gene matches: 7. CDR3 length equals 14 residues. CDR3 DNA sequence: TGTGCCAGCAGCCCAAGACAGGGTACAAACACCATATATTTT. It codes for CASSPRQGTNTIYF.

The chain has TRBV6-5 and TRBJ1-5; perhaps TRBD1 as D (5 bases). The CDR3 covers 14 residues. From germline, CDR1 is MNHEY and CDR2 SVGAGI. The V end lost 2 bases, the J end lost 1 base, and 6 bases lay between the germline ends. The CDR3 sequence is CASSYDRSNQPQHF. CDR3 DNA: TGTGCCAGCAGTTACGACAGAAGCAATCAGCCCCAGCATTTT.

This clone was picked up a small number of times. The chain is built from TRBV19 and TRBJ1-2, with 8 nucleotides matching TRBD1. The germline CDR1 and CDR2 sequences are LNHDA and SQIVND (reference sequence). J gave up 6 bases and V 6 bases, and 6 bases lay outside the gene matches. This CDR3 has 13 residues. This chain's CDR3 is CASRPTGEDGYTF. The CDR3 DNA follows: TGTGCCAGTAGACCGACAGGGGAAGATGGCTACACCTTC.

This chain uses TRBV27 with TRBJ1-2; TRBD1 agrees at 8 bases. Germline V CDR1 and CDR2: MNHEY, SMNVEV (reference sequence). The CDR3 has 13 amino acids. Losses at the gene ends were 2 bases for V and 6 bases for J; bases not matched to a gene: 2. CDR3 sequence reads: CASSLNRGDGYTF. The DNA for the CDR3 is TGTGCCAGCAGTTTAAACAGGGGGGATGGCTACACCTTC.

This chain joins TRBV9 and TRBJ1-4; 8 nucleotides align to TRBD1. The trim removed 7 bases at V and 3 bases at J, leaving 11 bases unmatched. The CDR3 has 16 amino acids. Germline V gene lookup returns CDR1 SGDLS and CDR2 YYNGEE. DNA for the CDR3: TGTGCCAGCGCAAAAAGGGGGGGACAGGCTAATGAAAAACTGTTTTTT. Residues: CASAKRGGQANEKLFF.

With respect to this clone: One junction end disagrees with the germline gene, perhaps due to a read error. This chain connects TRBV9 to TRBJ2-1, with 10 bases identical to TRBD2. The CDR3 extends over 14 amino acids. Germline CDR1 SGDLS, CDR2 YYNGEE. The CDR3 DNA reads as TGTGCCAGCAGCGTAGAACTAGCGGGGACAGGTCTCGTCTTC. It specifies CASSVELAGTGLVF.

J is TRBJ2-5 and V is TRBV5-4; possibly TRBD1 for D (5 bases). The germline V gene encodes CDR1 SGHNT and CDR2 YYREEE (reference sequence). Trimming cost V 2 bases and J 2 bases, with 10 bases left between them. The CDR3 extends over 14 amino acids. As DNA, the CDR3 is TGTGCCAGCAGCTTTAGACAGCTACAAGAGACCCAGTACTTC. It yields the protein CASSFRQLQETQYF.